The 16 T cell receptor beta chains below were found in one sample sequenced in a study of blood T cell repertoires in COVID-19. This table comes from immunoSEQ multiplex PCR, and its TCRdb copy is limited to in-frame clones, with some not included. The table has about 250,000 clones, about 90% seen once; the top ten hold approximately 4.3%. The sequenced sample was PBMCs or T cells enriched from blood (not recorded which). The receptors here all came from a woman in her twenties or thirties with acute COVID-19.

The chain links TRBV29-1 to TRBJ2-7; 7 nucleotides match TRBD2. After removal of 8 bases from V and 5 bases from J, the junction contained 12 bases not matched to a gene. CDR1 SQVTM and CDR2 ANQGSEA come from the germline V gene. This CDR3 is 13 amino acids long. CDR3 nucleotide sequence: TGCAGCTTTTGCCCCTCGGGAGGCGACGAGCAGTACTTC. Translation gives CSFCPSGGDEQYF.

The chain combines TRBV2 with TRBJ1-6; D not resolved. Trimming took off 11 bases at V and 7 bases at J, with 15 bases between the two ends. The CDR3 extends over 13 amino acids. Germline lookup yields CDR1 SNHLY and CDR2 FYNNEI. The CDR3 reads CARLEGGNSPLHF. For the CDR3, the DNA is TGTGCCCGCTTGGAGGGCGGGAATTCACCCCTCCACTTT. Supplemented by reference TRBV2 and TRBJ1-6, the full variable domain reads EPEVTQTPSHQVTQMGQEVILRCVPISNHLYFYWYRQILGQKVEFLVSFYNNEISEKSEIFDDQFSVERPDGSNFTLKIRSTKLEDSAMYFCARLEGGNSPLHFGNGTRLTVT.

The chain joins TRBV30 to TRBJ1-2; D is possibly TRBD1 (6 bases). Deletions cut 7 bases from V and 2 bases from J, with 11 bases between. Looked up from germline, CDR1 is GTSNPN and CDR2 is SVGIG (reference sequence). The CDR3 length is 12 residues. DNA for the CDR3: TGTGCCTACGCAGACAGGAACTATGGCTACACCTTC. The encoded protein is CAYADRNYGYTF.

Written as DNA, the CDR3 is TGTGCCAGCAGCCAAACCGGGACAGGGGGCACTGAAGCTTTCTTT. This translates into CASSQTGTGGTEAFF. V and J are TRBV16 and TRBJ1-1, with 11 bases identical to TRBD1. Looked up from germline, CDR1 is KGHSY and CDR2 is FQNENV. This CDR3 is 15 amino acids long. V gave up 2 bases and J gave up 4 bases; unmatched junction bases: 3.

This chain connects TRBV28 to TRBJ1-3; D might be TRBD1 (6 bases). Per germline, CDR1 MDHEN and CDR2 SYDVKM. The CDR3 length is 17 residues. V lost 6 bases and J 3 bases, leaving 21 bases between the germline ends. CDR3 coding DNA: TGTGCCAGCAGCTTGAAGGCCAGGGGACATCTTGGAAACACCATATATTTT. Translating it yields CASSLKARGHLGNTIYF.

The CDR3 is CAARHRYSNQPQHF. CDR3 bases: TGTGCGGCCCGTCACAGGTATAGCAATCAGCCCCAGCATTTT. The chain links TRBV28 to TRBJ1-5, with D maybe TRBD1 (5 bases). CDR3 size: 14 residues. Germline V gene lookup returns CDR1 MDHEN and CDR2 SYDVKM.

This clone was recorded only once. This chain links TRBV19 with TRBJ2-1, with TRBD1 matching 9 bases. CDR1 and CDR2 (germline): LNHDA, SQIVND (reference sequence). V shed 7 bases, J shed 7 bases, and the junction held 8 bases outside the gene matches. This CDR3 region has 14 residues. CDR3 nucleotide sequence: TGTGCCAGTACCGGGGACAGGGAACTAAATGAGCAGTTCTTC. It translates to CASTGDRELNEQFF. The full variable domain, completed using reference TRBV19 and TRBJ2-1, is DGGITQSPKYLFRKEGQNVTLSCEQNLNHDAMYWYRQDPGQGLRLIYYSQIVNDFQKGDIAEGYSVSREKKESFPLTVTSAQKNPTAFYLCASTGDRELNEQFFGPGTRLTVL.

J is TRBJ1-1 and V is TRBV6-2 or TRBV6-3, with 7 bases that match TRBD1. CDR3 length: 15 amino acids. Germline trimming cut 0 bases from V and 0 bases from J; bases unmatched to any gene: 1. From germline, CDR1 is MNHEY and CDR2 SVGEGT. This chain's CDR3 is CASSYSTGLNTEAFF. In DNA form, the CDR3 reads TGTGCCAGCAGTTACTCGACAGGGTTGAACACTGAAGCTTTCTTT.

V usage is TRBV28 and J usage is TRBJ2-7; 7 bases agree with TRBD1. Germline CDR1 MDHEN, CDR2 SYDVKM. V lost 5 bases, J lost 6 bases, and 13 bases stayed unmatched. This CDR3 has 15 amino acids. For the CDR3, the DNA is TGTGCCAGCAGTAGGGGTCAGGGGGAACTTAGCGAGCAGTACTTC. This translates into CASSRGQGELSEQYF.

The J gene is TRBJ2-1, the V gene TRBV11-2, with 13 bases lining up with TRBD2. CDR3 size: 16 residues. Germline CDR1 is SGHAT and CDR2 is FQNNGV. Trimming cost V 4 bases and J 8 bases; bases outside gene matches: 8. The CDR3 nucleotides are TGTGCCAGCAGCTCGACGACTAGCGGGGGGAAGTATGAGCAGTTCTTC. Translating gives CASSSTTSGGKYEQFF.

The CDR3 sequence is CSAIEVGNTIYF. In DNA, the CDR3 is TGCAGCGCGATCGAGGTGGGAAACACCATATATTTT. The J gene is TRBJ1-3, the V gene TRBV29-1, with D uncertain. This CDR3 contains 12 residues. Per the germline V gene, CDR1 is SQVTM and CDR2 is ANQGSEA. The germline V and J ends were trimmed by 7 bases and 4 bases, with 11 bases remaining between them.

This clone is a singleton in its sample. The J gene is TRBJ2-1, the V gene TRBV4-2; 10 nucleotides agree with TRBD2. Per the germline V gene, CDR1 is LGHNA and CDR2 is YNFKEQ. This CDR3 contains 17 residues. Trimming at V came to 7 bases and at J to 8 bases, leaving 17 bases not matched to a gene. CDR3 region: CASTLRVERGGSYEQFF. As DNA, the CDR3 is TGTGCCAGCACCCTCCGGGTAGAGCGGGGGGGCAGTTATGAGCAGTTCTTC.

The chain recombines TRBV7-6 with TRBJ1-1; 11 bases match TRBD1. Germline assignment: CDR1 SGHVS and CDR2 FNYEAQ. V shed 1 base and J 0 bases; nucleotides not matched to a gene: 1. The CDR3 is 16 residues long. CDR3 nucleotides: TGTGCCAGCAGCTTAGGGACAGGGGGCGTGAACACTGAAGCTTTCTTT. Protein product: CASSLGTGGVNTEAFF.

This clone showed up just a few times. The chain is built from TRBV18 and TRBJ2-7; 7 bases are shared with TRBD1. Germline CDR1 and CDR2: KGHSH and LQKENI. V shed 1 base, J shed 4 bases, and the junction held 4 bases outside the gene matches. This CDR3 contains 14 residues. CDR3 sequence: CASSPQGALYEQYF. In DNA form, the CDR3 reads TGTGCCAGCTCACCACAGGGGGCTCTATACGAGCAGTACTTC.

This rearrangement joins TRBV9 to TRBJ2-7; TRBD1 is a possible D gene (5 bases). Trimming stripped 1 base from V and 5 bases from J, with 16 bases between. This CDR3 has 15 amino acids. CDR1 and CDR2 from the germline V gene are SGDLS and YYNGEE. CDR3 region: CASSVKGRDEHEQYF. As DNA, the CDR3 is TGTGCCAGCAGCGTAAAGGGGCGCGATGAACACGAGCAGTACTTC. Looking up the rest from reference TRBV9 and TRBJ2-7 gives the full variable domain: DSGVTQTPKHLITATGQRVTLRCSPRSGDLSVYWYQQSLDQGLQFLIQYYNGEERAKGNILERFSAQQFPDLHSELNLSSLELGDSALYFCASSVKGRDEHEQYFGPGTRLTVT.

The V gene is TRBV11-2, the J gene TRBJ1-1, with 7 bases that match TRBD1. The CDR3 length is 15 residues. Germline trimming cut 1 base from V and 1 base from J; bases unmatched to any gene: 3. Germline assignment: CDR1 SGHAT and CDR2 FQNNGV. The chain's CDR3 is CASSLGNRGNTEAFF. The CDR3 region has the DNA TGTGCCAGCAGCTTAGGAAACAGGGGGAACACTGAAGCTTTCTTT.